One sample yielded the 15 T cell receptor beta chains listed below, sequenced in a study of cytomegalovirus exposure and HLA in healthy donors. A multiplex PCR was run with 60 Vbeta primers and 13 Jbeta primers. Here immunoSEQ multiplex PCR was the method, and the copy in TCRdb shows in-frame clones only, minus some. The sample lists 100,000 to 150,000 clones, roughly 15% occurring once. Sequences were obtained from PBMCs. The receptors stem from a female donor in good health and CMV-seropositive.

The CDR3 coding sequence is TGTGCCAGCAGTTACTCGCTACAGGGGCCATACTATGGCTACACCTTC. Translation: CASSYSLQGPYYGYTF. The chain recombines TRBV6-6 with TRBJ1-2; 7 bases are a match to TRBD1. CDR1 is MNHNY and CDR2 is SVGAGI in the germline V gene (reference sequence). This CDR3 spans 16 amino acids. Trimming at V came to 0 bases and at J to 3 bases, leaving 7 bases not matched to a gene.

The V gene is TRBV5-1, the J gene TRBJ1-6, with 9 positions matching TRBD1. The V segment lost 3 bases and the J segment 10 bases; nucleotides outside the gene matches: 8. The germline CDR1 and CDR2 sequences are SGHRS and YFSETQ. The CDR3 consists of 15 residues. The CDR3 region has the DNA TGCGCCAGCAGCTATACACAGGGGGCTGGATCACCCCTCCACTTT. Translating gives CASSYTQGAGSPLHF.

This chain uses TRBV27 with TRBJ2-7; 14 bases line up with TRBD2. CDR3 length equals 14 residues. Germline V gene sequence: CDR1 MNHEY, CDR2 SMNVEV (reference sequence). With 6 bases clipped from V and 2 bases from J, the junction kept 0 bases outside the gene matches. CDR3 residues: CASRGLAGAYEQYF. The CDR3 DNA follows: TGTGCCAGCAGGGGACTAGCGGGGGCCTACGAGCAGTACTTC.

The chain has TRBV6-5 and TRBJ1-2; D gene unclear. From germline, CDR1 is MNHEY and CDR2 SVGAGI. The CDR3 extends over 13 amino acids. V lost 4 bases, J lost 2 bases, and 8 bases lay in between. CDR3 in DNA: TGTGCCAGCAGTTCCCGGGAAAACTATGGCTACACCTTC. Its translation: CASSSRENYGYTF.

The chain employs TRBV28 and TRBJ1-6, with 8 bases that match TRBD1. The ends lost 4 bases at V and 7 bases at J; junction bases unmatched: 9. CDR1 is MDHEN, CDR2 SYDVKM, per germline. CDR3 length: 16 amino acids. The CDR3 DNA sequence: TGTGCCAGCAGTTCCTACAGGGGGGCCAACAATTCACCCCTCCACTTT. This translates into CASSSYRGANNSPLHF.

This clone has only a few counts. The rearrangement joins TRBV2 to TRBJ2-2; possibly TRBD2 for D (5 bases). Germline lookup yields CDR1 SNHLY and CDR2 FYNNEI. V was trimmed by 9 bases and J by 4 bases, leaving 15 bases between them. The CDR3 is made up of 14 amino acids. Written as DNA, the CDR3 is TGTGCCAGTTCACGGGATCTGCCCACCGGGGAGCTGTTTTTT. Translated: CASSRDLPTGELFF.

The chain couples TRBV30 to TRBJ1-6, with 8 bases lining up with TRBD1. The CDR3 spans 13 residues. The junction had 3 bases not matched to a gene; V was cut back by 1 base and J by 10 bases. The germline V gene encodes CDR1 GTSNPN and CDR2 SVGIG (reference sequence). The CDR3: CAWSGTGSSPLHF. CDR3 DNA: TGTGCCTGGAGTGGGACAGGGAGCTCACCCCTCCACTTT.

The rearrangement links TRBV6-1 to TRBJ1-2; TRBD1 matches 7 bases. CDR3 length: 17 amino acids. V shed 5 bases, J shed 6 bases, and the junction held 18 bases outside the gene matches. Germline lookup yields CDR1 MNHNS and CDR2 SASEGT. The CDR3 region has the DNA TGTGCCAGCAGTCAAGGGAGGGGGCCTATGAGTGGAAATGGCTACACCTTC. Translating gives CASSQGRGPMSGNGYTF.

The chain employs TRBV19 and TRBJ1-2; TRBD1 matches at 11 bases. V shed 7 bases, J shed 7 bases, and the junction held 8 bases outside the gene matches. The CDR3 covers 14 residues. The germline CDR1 and CDR2 sequences are LNHDA and SQIVND (reference sequence). CDR3: CASMAGQGVGGYTF. Here the CDR3 DNA reads TGTGCCAGTATGGCGGGACAGGGGGTAGGTGGCTACACCTTC.

A few counts support this clone. The V and J genes are TRBV9 and TRBJ1-1; D not certain. CDR1 SGDLS and CDR2 YYNGEE come from the germline V gene. The CDR3 loop spans 14 amino acids. Trimming pared 0 bases from V and 6 bases from J, leaving 12 bases between. CDR3 loop: CASSVGTPTAEAFF. CDR3 nucleotides: TGTGCCAGCAGCGTAGGAACCCCTACGGCTGAAGCTTTCTTT.

The chain couples TRBV6-5 to TRBJ1-1, with D hard to call. Trimming removed 5 bases at V and 7 bases at J, with 17 bases between. From germline, CDR1 is MNHEY and CDR2 SVGAGI. This CDR3 has 14 residues. CDR3 coding DNA: TGTGCCAGCAGTACCTACCTCTTTGGTAATGAAGCTTTCTTT. Amino acids: CASSTYLFGNEAFF.

The chain has TRBV6-1 and TRBJ2-7; no clear D. The germline V and J ends were trimmed by 6 bases and 7 bases, with 7 bases remaining between them. CDR1 is MNHNS, CDR2 SASEGT, per germline. The CDR3 covers 10 residues. The CDR3 here is CASSLLEQYF. CDR3 in DNA: TGTGCCAGCAGCCTCCTGGAGCAGTACTTC.

This clone showed up just a few times. The chain links TRBV25-1 to TRBJ2-1; 7 bases agree with TRBD2. Unmatched junction bases numbered 9, after V lost 0 bases and J lost 13 bases. Germline V CDR1 and CDR2: MGHDK, SYGVNS. The CDR3 consists of 14 residues. CDR3 DNA sequence: TGTGCCAGCAGTGAATATAGTTTAGGGGACTATCAGTTCTTC. Residues: CASSEYSLGDYQFF.

The table lists this clone with a few counts. The chain has TRBV4-3 and TRBJ2-1, with 10 bases identical to TRBD2. CDR1 is LGHNA and CDR2 is YSLEER in the germline V gene. J was trimmed by 5 bases and V by 4 bases; bases with no gene match: 5. This CDR3 is built from 15 residues. The CDR3 region is CASSLLAGKNNEQFF. The CDR3 DNA reads as TGCGCCAGCAGCCTACTAGCGGGAAAAAACAATGAGCAGTTCTTC.

The V call is TRBV6-1, the J call TRBJ2-7, with 9 bases that match TRBD1. Germline V gene lookup returns CDR1 MNHNS and CDR2 SASEGT. This CDR3 region has 15 residues. J lost 4 bases, V lost 2 bases, and 6 bases had no gene match. CDR3 sequence (DNA): TGTGCCAGCAGTGAACCCGGGACAGGGTGGTACGAGCAGTACTTC. Amino acid sequence: CASSEPGTGWYEQYF.